A single sample is the source of the 5 T cell receptor beta chains below, sequenced in a study of T cell responses to AZD1222 COVID-19 vaccine. Produced via immunoSEQ multiplex PCR; TCRdb's table is partial and in-frame only. The table records about 30,000 clones, 85% to 95% of them present only once. The sequences come from peripheral blood, collected on day 0 of AZD1222 vaccination. Receptor source: an adult in good health.

V and J are TRBV3-1 (or the pseudogene TRBV3-2) and TRBJ2-1; D unclear. Deletions cut 1 base from V and 5 bases from J, with 9 bases between. This CDR3 comprises 14 residues. Germline CDR1 and CDR2: LGHDT and YNNKEL (reference sequence). The CDR3 reads CASSQVTQNNEQFF. As DNA, the CDR3 is TGTGCCAGCAGCCAAGTTACCCAGAACAATGAGCAGTTCTTC.

The CDR3 sequence: CASSQAAGVEKKQYF. The DNA for the CDR3 is TGTGCCAGCAGCCAAGCGGCCGGGGTCGAAAAAAAGCAGTACTTC. The V gene is TRBV4-2, the J gene TRBJ2-7; maybe TRBD2 (5 bases). With 1 base removed from V and 8 bases from J, the gap between germline ends came to 18 bases. Per germline, CDR1 LGHNA and CDR2 YNFKEQ. The CDR3 has 15 residues.

This clone was detected once. The chain recombines TRBV19 with TRBJ1-5; TRBD1 aligns across 7 bases. V lost 5 bases, J lost 0 bases, and 10 bases stayed unmatched. This CDR3 spans 17 amino acids. Germline loops: CDR1 LNHDA, CDR2 SQIVND (reference sequence). CDR3 in DNA: TGTGCCAGTAGTCGCCCTCGACAGGGATATAGCAATCAGCCCCAGCATTTT. Protein: CASSRPRQGYSNQPQHF.

The V and J genes are TRBV19 and TRBJ1-5; D is ambiguous. CDR1 and CDR2 (germline): LNHDA, SQIVND (reference sequence). The CDR3 is 15 amino acids. V was clipped by 3 bases and J by 0 bases, with 9 bases between them. DNA of the CDR3: TGTGCCAGTAGTATTTCGGTCCATAGCAATCAGCCCCAGCATTTT. Protein: CASSISVHSNQPQHF.

This clone was counted once. The rearrangement links TRBV7-2 to TRBJ2-2; 9 nucleotides agree with TRBD2. Germline values: CDR1 SGHTA, CDR2 FQGNSA. The CDR3 extends over 17 amino acids. V shed 1 base and J 6 bases; nucleotides not matched to a gene: 9. CDR3 loop: CASSLVGSGSGAGELFF. Written as DNA, the CDR3 is TGTGCCAGCAGCTTAGTGGGTAGCGGGAGTGGAGCCGGGGAGCTGTTTTTT.